The present entry profiles one TCR beta chain with its context. The sample comes from a study of T cell changes during pregnancy in multiple sclerosis. Assay used: immunoSEQ multiplex PCR; TCRdb lists only in-frame clones, some missing. This table has 80,000 to 100,000 clones, approximately 95% appearing once. The CDR3 runs 15 residues. Trimming shortened V by 1 base and J by 0 bases, and 10 bases separated the two germline ends. Germline loops: CDR1 SGHDN, CDR2 FVKESK. This rearrangement joins TRBV14 to TRBJ2-7, with D perhaps TRBD2 (6 bases). The input for sequencing was peripheral blood, taken after pregnancy. This sequence originates from a female donor with multiple sclerosis, enrolled in a pregnancy study. The CDR3 DNA sequence: TGTGCCAGCAGCCAAGTGGCGGGGCTCTCCTACGAGCAGTACTTC. It translates to CASSQVAGLSYEQYF.